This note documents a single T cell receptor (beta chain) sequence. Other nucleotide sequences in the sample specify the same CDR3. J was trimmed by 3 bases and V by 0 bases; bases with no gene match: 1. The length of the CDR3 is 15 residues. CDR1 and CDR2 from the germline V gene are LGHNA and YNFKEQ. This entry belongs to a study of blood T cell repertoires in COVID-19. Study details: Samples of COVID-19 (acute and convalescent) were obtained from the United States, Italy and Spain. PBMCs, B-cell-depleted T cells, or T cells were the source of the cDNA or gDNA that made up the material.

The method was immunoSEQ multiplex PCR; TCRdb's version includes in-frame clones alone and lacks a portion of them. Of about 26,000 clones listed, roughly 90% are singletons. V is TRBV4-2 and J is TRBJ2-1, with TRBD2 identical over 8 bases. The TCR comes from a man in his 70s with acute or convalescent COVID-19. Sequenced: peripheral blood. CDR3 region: CASSQETSGYNEQFF. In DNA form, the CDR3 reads TGTGCCAGCAGCCAAGAAACTAGCGGCTACAATGAGCAGTTCTTC.